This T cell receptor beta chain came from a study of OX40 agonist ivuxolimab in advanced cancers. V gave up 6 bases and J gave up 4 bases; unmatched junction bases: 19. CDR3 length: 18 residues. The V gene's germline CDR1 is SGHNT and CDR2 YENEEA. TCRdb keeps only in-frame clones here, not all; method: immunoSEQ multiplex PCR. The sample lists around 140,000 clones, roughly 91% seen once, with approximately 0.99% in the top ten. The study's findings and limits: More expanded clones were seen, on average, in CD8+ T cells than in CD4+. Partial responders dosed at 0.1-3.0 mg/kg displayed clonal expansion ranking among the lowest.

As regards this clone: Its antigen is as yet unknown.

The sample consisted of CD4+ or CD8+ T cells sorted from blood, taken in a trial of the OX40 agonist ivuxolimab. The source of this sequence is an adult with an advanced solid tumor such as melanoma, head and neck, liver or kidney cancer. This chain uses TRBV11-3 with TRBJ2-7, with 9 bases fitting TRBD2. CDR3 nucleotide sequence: TGTGCCAGCAGTGCCGGACTAGCGATCCGAACAAAGGCATACGAGCAGTACTTC. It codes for CASSAGLAIRTKAYEQYF.